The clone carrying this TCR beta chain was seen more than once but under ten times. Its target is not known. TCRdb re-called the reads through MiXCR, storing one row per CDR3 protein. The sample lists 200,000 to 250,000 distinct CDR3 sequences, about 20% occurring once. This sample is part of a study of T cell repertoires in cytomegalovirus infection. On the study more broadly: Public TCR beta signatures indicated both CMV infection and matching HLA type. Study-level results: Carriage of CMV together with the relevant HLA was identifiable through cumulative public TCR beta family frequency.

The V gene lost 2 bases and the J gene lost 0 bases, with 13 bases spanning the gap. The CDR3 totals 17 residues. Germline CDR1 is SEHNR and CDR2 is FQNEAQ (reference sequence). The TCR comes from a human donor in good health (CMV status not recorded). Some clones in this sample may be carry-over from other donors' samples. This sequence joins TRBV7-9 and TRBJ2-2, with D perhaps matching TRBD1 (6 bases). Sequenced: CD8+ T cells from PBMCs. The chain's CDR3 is CASSLMGGQPNTGELFF. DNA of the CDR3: TGTGCCAGCAGCTTAATGGGCGGACAGCCGAACACCGGGGAGCTGTTTTTT.